Presented here are 14 T cell receptor beta chains from one specimen sequenced in a study of blood T cell repertoires in COVID-19. Sequencing used immunoSEQ multiplex PCR; TCRdb keeps in-frame clones, though not all of them. The repertoire includes over 85,000 clones, 87% of them detected once, and approximately 1% sits in the top ten. The specimen was peripheral blood. The receptors shown here come from a human donor in a cohort sampled during active COVID-19.

The chain recombines TRBV5-1 with TRBJ2-1, with D tentatively TRBD1 (6 bases). The CDR3 covers 15 residues. Germline V lookup: CDR1 SGHRS, CDR2 YFSETQ. V lost 2 bases, J lost 5 bases, and 14 bases lay in between. CDR3 sequence: CASSFLPQGDNEQFF. For the CDR3, the DNA is TGCGCCAGCAGCTTTTTACCACAGGGAGACAATGAGCAGTTCTTC. The full variable domain, rest sourced from reference TRBV5-1 and TRBJ2-1, is KAGVTQTPRYLIKTRGQQVTLSCSPISGHRSVSWYQQTPGQGLQFLFEYFSETQRNKGNFPGRFSGRQFSNSRSEMNVSTLELGDSALYLCASSFLPQGDNEQFFGPGTRLTVL.

This clone was seen more than once but under ten times. The chain recombines TRBV29-1 with TRBJ1-5; D not resolved. In germline, CDR1 is SQVTM, CDR2 ANQGSEA. The CDR3 sequence is 14 residues long. V lost 7 bases and J lost 0, with 13 bases in between. The CDR3 sequence is CSARGLGSNQPQHF. The CDR3 coding sequence is TGCAGCGCCCGTGGGCTGGGTAGCAATCAGCCCCAGCATTTT. The variable domain in full, completed from reference TRBV29-1 and TRBJ1-5, reads SAVISQKPSRDICQRGTSLTIQCQVDSQVTMMFWYRQQPGQSLTLIATANQGSEATYESGFVIDKFPISRPNLTFSTLTVSNMSPEDSSIYLCSARGLGSNQPQHFGDGTRLSIL.

V and J are TRBV19 and TRBJ2-5, with 8 bases that match TRBD1. J gave up 1 base and V 6 bases, and 4 bases lay outside the gene matches. Germline lookup yields CDR1 LNHDA and CDR2 SQIVND (reference sequence). The CDR3 extends over 14 amino acids. DNA of the CDR3: TGTGCCAGTAGCAACAGGGGGACCCAAGAGACCCAGTACTTC. It is translated as CASSNRGTQETQYF. Combining the CDR3 with reference TRBV19 and TRBJ2-5 gives the whole variable domain DGGITQSPKYLFRKEGQNVTLSCEQNLNHDAMYWYRQDPGQGLRLIYYSQIVNDFQKGDIAEGYSVSREKKESFPLTVTSAQKNPTAFYLCASSNRGTQETQYFGPGTRLLVL.

V gene TRBV5-5 combines with J gene TRBJ1-3; possibly TRBD1 for D (6 bases). This CDR3 is 16 amino acids long. V was shortened by 4 bases and J by 6 bases, with 20 bases between the two germline ends. The V gene's germline CDR1 is SGHKS and CDR2 YYEKEE (reference sequence). CDR3 DNA sequence: TGTGCCAGCAGCCCCTGGGGGGGCTCGCCCCCAAACACCATATATTTT. Amino acids: CASSPWGGSPPNTIYF.

As DNA, the CDR3 is TGTGCCAGTAAGGGCAGGGGCGATGGCTACACCTTC. Its protein product is CASKGRGDGYTF. The chain is built from TRBV19 and TRBJ1-2; weak D call: TRBD1 (6 bases). The germline gives CDR1 LNHDA, CDR2 SQIVND (reference sequence). The V and J ends lost 7 bases and 6 bases respectively, with 12 bases between them. This CDR3 is built from 12 residues.

This clone appeared a single time. The chain uses TRBV28 and TRBJ2-5; TRBD2 matches at 10 bases. The germline V gene has CDR1 MDHEN and CDR2 SYDVKM. The CDR3 is 14 residues long. V lost 8 bases and J lost 7; bases outside the gene matches: 10. The CDR3 DNA sequence: TGTGCCAGCGGGCGGGTAGCGGGAGGTGGGACCCAGTACTTC. It yields the protein CASGRVAGGGTQYF.

The rearrangement links TRBV24-1 to TRBJ2-7; 8 nucleotides match TRBD1. V shed 3 bases and J 6 bases; nucleotides not matched to a gene: 12. In germline, CDR1 is KGHDR, CDR2 SFDVKD. The CDR3 consists of 16 residues. The CDR3 DNA reads as TGTGCCACCAGTGATCCGCCGGGACAGGATGCGGGCGAGCAGTACTTC. Translation gives CATSDPPGQDAGEQYF.

This clone was detected once. The chain has TRBV27 and TRBJ1-2, with TRBD1 as a possible D gene (6 bases). V lost 5 bases and J 2 bases, leaving 15 bases between the germline ends. Germline loops: CDR1 MNHEY, CDR2 SMNVEV (reference sequence). This CDR3 comprises 15 residues. CDR3 bases: TGTGCCAGCAGTCCGCGGCAGGGGAAAAACTATGGCTACACCTTC. As protein: CASSPRQGKNYGYTF.

The chain employs TRBV7-8 and TRBJ2-3, with D hard to call. The germline CDR1 and CDR2 sequences are SGHVS and FQNEAQ. The CDR3 has 15 residues. Deletions cut 5 bases from V and 6 bases from J, with 18 bases between. The CDR3 region has the DNA TGTGCCAGCAGCCATTCTAGGATGAAGGCCGATACGCAGTATTTT. This encodes CASSHSRMKADTQYF.

The chain has TRBV5-1 and TRBJ2-1, with D tentatively TRBD2 (7 bases). Germline V CDR1 and CDR2: SGHRS, YFSETQ. V was pared by 3 bases and J by 4 bases, with 23 bases between. This CDR3 is 18 amino acids long. The CDR3 coding sequence is TGCGCCAGCAGCTCCAGGCGCGAAGGGGGGGGGCCGTACAATGAGCAGTTCTTC. Translating gives CASSSRREGGGPYNEQFF.

This CDR3 reads CASSPPRGHTEAFF. Here the CDR3 DNA reads TGTGCCAGCTCACCTCCCAGGGGGCACACTGAAGCTTTCTTT. The chain is built from TRBV18 and TRBJ1-1; 8 bases align to TRBD1. J gave up 3 bases and V 3 bases, and 3 bases lay outside the gene matches. The CDR3 is 14 amino acids. CDR1 and CDR2 (germline): KGHSH, LQKENI.

The CDR3 protein is CASSFTTGGGNTIYF. The CDR3 nucleotides are TGTGCCAGCAGTTTTACTACAGGGGGTGGAAACACCATATATTTT. The chain links TRBV28 to TRBJ1-3; 8 bases map to TRBD1. The CDR3 contains 15 residues. The V and J ends lost 3 bases and 3 bases, in that order; junction bases with no gene match: 4. Germline CDR1 and CDR2: MDHEN and SYDVKM.

The rearrangement links TRBV6-5 to TRBJ2-5; TRBD1 matches 11 bases. CDR3 size: 13 residues. V lost 5 bases, J lost 5 bases, and 1 base stayed unmatched. CDR1 is MNHEY, CDR2 SVGAGI, per germline. Here the CDR3 reads CASSRDRGETQYF. Here the CDR3 DNA reads TGTGCCAGCAGTCGGGACAGGGGGGAGACCCAGTACTTC.

The chain is built from TRBV6-5 and TRBJ2-1; D perhaps matches TRBD2 (5 bases). This CDR3 comprises 14 residues. Germline assignment: CDR1 MNHEY and CDR2 SVGAGI. Between the trimmed V and J ends, which lost 6 bases and 10 bases, there was a span of 19 bases. CDR3 DNA: TGTGCCAGCAGGGGCGGGCTCCCTCAGATAGAGCAGTTCTTC. Translation gives CASRGGLPQIEQFF.